This T cell receptor (beta chain) was sequenced during a study of shared clonotypes between healthy human individuals. V lost 5 bases to trimming and J lost 0 bases, with 14 bases between them. Germline CDR1 SEHNR, CDR2 FQNEAQ (reference sequence). CDR3 length: 16 amino acids. Authors' processing steps: ImmunoSEQ only sent back junction sequences with no quality scores, so filtering was done differently. The protocol was immunoSEQ multiplex PCR, while the TCRdb copy is restricted to in-frame clones and leaves out a portion. The V and J calls and clone size come from that table; D and trimming were worked out from the DNA. The sample lists about 560,000 clones; around three quarters were seen once.

This sequence originates from a woman aged 40 to 50 in good health. Some clones in this sample may be carry-over from other donors' samples. The rearrangement joins TRBV7-9 to TRBJ1-3, with D possibly TRBD1 on 5 matching bases. Sequenced input: PBMCs. The CDR3 nucleotides read TGTGCCAGCAGCCCTCGTCGGGGGATCTCTGGAAACACCATATATTTT. Residues: CASSPRRGISGNTIYF.